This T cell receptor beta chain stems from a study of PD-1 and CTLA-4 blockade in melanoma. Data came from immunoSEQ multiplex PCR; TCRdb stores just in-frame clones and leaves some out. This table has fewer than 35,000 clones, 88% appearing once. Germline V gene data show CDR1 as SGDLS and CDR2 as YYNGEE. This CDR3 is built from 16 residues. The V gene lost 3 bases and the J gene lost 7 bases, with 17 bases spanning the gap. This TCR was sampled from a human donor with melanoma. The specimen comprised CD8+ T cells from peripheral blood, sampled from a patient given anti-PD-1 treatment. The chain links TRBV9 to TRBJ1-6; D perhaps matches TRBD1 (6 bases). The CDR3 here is CASSEGDDSWNSPLHF. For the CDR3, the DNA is TGTGCCAGCAGCGAGGGGGATGACAGTTGGAATTCACCCCTCCACTTT.